This paragraph covers one T cell receptor beta chain sequence. Its antigen is undetermined. As for treatment: about 20 received Ad26.COV2.S at low or high dose, single or two shots; several received placebo; per-sample allocation not given. Repertoires come from day 63 after the first vaccine or placebo injection. This entry comes from a study of Ad26.COV2.S vaccination and SARS-CoV-2 variants. Study information: By the intramuscular route, Ad26.COV2.S was given once, or twice 56 days apart. Regarding the study as a whole: TCR breadth and depth estimates may have understated total T cell responses. Comparable non-spike TCR breadth was observed in vaccine and placebo recipients.

TCRdb keeps only in-frame clones here, not all; method: immunoSEQ multiplex PCR. The sample lists a few hundred thousand clones; 80% to 90% were seen once. This material consisted of peripheral blood, taken in a trial of Ad26.COV2.S vaccine versus placebo. The sequence came from a person aged 18-65 years who received the Ad26.COV2.S COVID-19 vaccine or a placebo.

The CDR3 DNA reads TGTGCCAGCACCCCAGGGTGGGCCGGGGAGCTGTTTTTT. Amino acid sequence: CASTPGWAGELFF. The chain is built from TRBV27 and TRBJ2-2, with a tentative D call TRBD1 (5 bases). The CDR3 spans 13 residues. Per germline, CDR1 MNHEY and CDR2 SMNVEV (reference sequence). The V gene lost 7 bases and the J gene lost 6 bases, with 12 bases spanning the gap.